This is a list of T cell receptor beta chains from one sample in a study of cytomegalovirus exposure and HLA in healthy donors. The assay was immunoSEQ multiplex PCR, and TCRdb's table has in-frame clones only and misses some. The sample includes 150,000 to 170,000 clones, more than 60% of them seen just once. Sequencing used PBMCs. These receptors were taken from a woman aged 40-49 years in good health and CMV-seronegative. CDR3s include the opening cysteine and the closing phenylalanine or tryptophan. D genes are given only for firm matches. Clone size is shown for a subset of rows, as once, few, many or a class of expanded clone.

d_call: -; clone_size: -; j_call: TRBJ1-2; v_call: TRBV5-1; cdr3_nt: TGCGCCAGCAGCTTGGATTCGCGGCATGGCTACACCTTC; cdr3_aa: CASSLDSRHGYTF
d_call: -; clone_size: few; j_call: TRBJ2-3; v_call: TRBV11-3; cdr3_nt: TGTGCCAGCAGCGATACTACCACTAGCACAGATACGCAGTATTTT; cdr3_aa: CASSDTTTSTDTQYF
d_call: TRBD1; clone_size: -; j_call: TRBJ2-7; v_call: TRBV6-1; cdr3_nt: TGTGCCACGCGGACAGGGACTGTAGACAGGCAGTACTTC; cdr3_aa: CATRTGTVDRQYF
d_call: -; clone_size: -; j_call: TRBJ1-1; v_call: TRBV5-4; cdr3_nt: TGTGCCAGCAGCTTGTTGGGGGCGCTCACTGAAGCTTTCTTT; cdr3_aa: CASSLLGALTEAFF
d_call: -; clone_size: few; j_call: TRBJ1-2; v_call: TRBV14; cdr3_nt: TGTGCCAGCAGCCAAGATGGGCAGGGCTACTATGGCTACACCTTC; cdr3_aa: CASSQDGQGYYGYTF
d_call: -; clone_size: -; j_call: TRBJ2-7; v_call: TRBV4-1; cdr3_nt: TGCGCCAGCAGCCCTCCGGCAGGGGCCTACGAGCAGTACTTC; cdr3_aa: CASSPPAGAYEQYF
d_call: TRBD2; clone_size: -; j_call: TRBJ2-1; v_call: TRBV4-1; cdr3_nt: TGCGCCAGCAGCCAAGATAGTCGGGCTAGCGGACCCTACAATGAGCAGTTCTTC; cdr3_aa: CASSQDSRASGPYNEQFF
d_call: TRBD2; clone_size: -; j_call: TRBJ2-7; v_call: TRBV9; cdr3_nt: TGTGCCAGCAGCGGAACTAGCGGGAGGGCCGGCGAGCAGTACTTC; cdr3_aa: CASSGTSGRAGEQYF
d_call: -; clone_size: -; j_call: TRBJ1-5; v_call: TRBV28; cdr3_nt: TGTGCCAGCAGTATAAGCGCAGGACTTGGCAATCAGCCCCAGCATTTT; cdr3_aa: CASSISAGLGNQPQHF
d_call: TRBD2; clone_size: -; j_call: TRBJ2-1; v_call: TRBV27; cdr3_nt: TGTGCCAGCAGTTTAGTGCTAGCGGGAGCGGATGAGCAGTTCTTC; cdr3_aa: CASSLVLAGADEQFF
d_call: -; clone_size: -; j_call: TRBJ2-1; v_call: TRBV7-9; cdr3_nt: TGTGCCAGCAGCTTATCGGCTAGCCTTCTTGAGCAGTTCTTC; cdr3_aa: CASSLSASLLEQFF
d_call: -; clone_size: -; j_call: TRBJ1-4; v_call: TRBV29-1; cdr3_nt: TGCAGCGTTTATCAGACTGCAACTAATGAAAAACTGTTTTTT; cdr3_aa: CSVYQTATNEKLFF
d_call: -; clone_size: -; j_call: TRBJ1-5; v_call: TRBV7-9; cdr3_nt: TGTGCCAGCAGCTTGGGGGAGGGAGTACCCCAGCATTTT; cdr3_aa: CASSLGEGVPQHF
d_call: TRBD1; clone_size: -; j_call: TRBJ2-2; v_call: TRBV7-9; cdr3_nt: TGTGCCAGCAGCTTACGGGACAGCGACACCGGGGAGCTGTTTTTT; cdr3_aa: CASSLRDSDTGELFF
d_call: -; clone_size: few; j_call: TRBJ2-3; v_call: TRBV7-8; cdr3_nt: TGTGCCAGCAAGGGGGTCGGGGTAGATACGCAGTATTTT; cdr3_aa: CASKGVGVDTQYF
d_call: TRBD2; clone_size: few; j_call: TRBJ2-1; v_call: TRBV7-7; cdr3_nt: TGTGCTAGCAGCGCCCGACTAGCGGGAAGGAAAAATGAGCAGTTCTTC; cdr3_aa: CASSARLAGRKNEQFF
d_call: TRBD1; clone_size: -; j_call: TRBJ1-5; v_call: TRBV28; cdr3_nt: TGTGCCACCCTATTGGGACAGGAGGGGAATCAGCCCCAGCATTTT; cdr3_aa: CATLLGQEGNQPQHF
d_call: TRBD2; clone_size: -; j_call: TRBJ2-7; v_call: TRBV5-1; cdr3_nt: TGCGCCAGCAGCTTTCTACCACTAGCGGGAGTTCGATCGGGCTCCTACGAGCAGTACTTC; cdr3_aa: CASSFLPLAGVRSGSYEQYF
d_call: TRBD1; clone_size: -; j_call: TRBJ1-2; v_call: TRBV7-9; cdr3_nt: TGTGCCAGCAGTACAGGGGGCGCGAACTATGGCTACACCTTC; cdr3_aa: CASSTGGANYGYTF
d_call: TRBD1; clone_size: -; j_call: TRBJ1-1; v_call: TRBV6-5; cdr3_nt: TGTGCCAGCAGGGACAGGGTGAACACTGAAGCTTTCTTT; cdr3_aa: CASRDRVNTEAFF
d_call: TRBD1; clone_size: once; j_call: TRBJ2-1; v_call: TRBV9; cdr3_nt: TGTGCCAGCAGCCCCCCCGGGACAGGGGGCGAGCAGTTCTTC; cdr3_aa: CASSPPGTGGEQFF
d_call: TRBD1; clone_size: few; j_call: TRBJ1-5; v_call: TRBV5-1; cdr3_nt: TGCGCCAGCAGCGGGGGGACAGGGGTGAATCAGCCCCAGCATTTT; cdr3_aa: CASSGGTGVNQPQHF
d_call: -; clone_size: -; j_call: TRBJ1-1; v_call: TRBV2; cdr3_nt: TGTGCCAGCAGGAGGGAGAGGACCCCGAACACTGAAGCTTTCTTT; cdr3_aa: CASRRERTPNTEAFF
d_call: -; clone_size: -; j_call: TRBJ1-2; v_call: TRBV21-1; cdr3_nt: TGTGCCAGCAGAGTGAATACAGGGGGCGCGAGGGAGGCCTATGGCTACACCTTC; cdr3_aa: CASRVNTGGAREAYGYTF
d_call: TRBD2; clone_size: -; j_call: TRBJ2-7; v_call: TRBV10-3; cdr3_nt: TGTGCCATCAGTGACGGAAGCGGGATTTTGTACTTC; cdr3_aa: CAISDGSGILYF
d_call: TRBD1; clone_size: -; j_call: TRBJ1-4; v_call: TRBV28; cdr3_nt: TGTGCCAGCAGTTTCAGGGGGCTCCTACCTGCAACTAATGAAAAACTGTTTTTT; cdr3_aa: CASSFRGLLPATNEKLFF
d_call: TRBD2; clone_size: -; j_call: TRBJ2-1; v_call: TRBV13; cdr3_nt: TGTGCCAGCAGCTTTGGCGGGAGGGCGTACGGTGAGCAGTTCTTC; cdr3_aa: CASSFGGRAYGEQFF
d_call: -; clone_size: -; j_call: TRBJ1-6; v_call: TRBV7-8; cdr3_nt: TGTGCCAGCAGCTCGGGACTGGATAATTCACCCCTCCACTTT; cdr3_aa: CASSSGLDNSPLHF
d_call: -; clone_size: once; j_call: TRBJ1-5; v_call: TRBV13; cdr3_nt: TGTGCCAGCAGCTTCTCAGGAGGAGCGAGCAATCAGCCCCAGCATTTT; cdr3_aa: CASSFSGGASNQPQHF
d_call: -; clone_size: -; j_call: TRBJ2-2; v_call: TRBV5-1; cdr3_nt: TGCGCCAGCAGCTATACAGGGCCGAACACCGGGGAGCTGTTTTTT; cdr3_aa: CASSYTGPNTGELFF
d_call: -; clone_size: once; j_call: TRBJ2-5; v_call: TRBV29-1; cdr3_nt: TGCAGCGTAATCAGGGTACGGGAGACCCAGTACTTC; cdr3_aa: CSVIRVRETQYF
d_call: -; clone_size: -; j_call: TRBJ2-3; v_call: TRBV10-3; cdr3_nt: TGTGCCATCAGTGAACGCGGGGGCCCAGATACGCAGTATTTT; cdr3_aa: CAISERGGPDTQYF
d_call: -; clone_size: -; j_call: TRBJ2-3; v_call: TRBV11-3; cdr3_nt: TGTGCCAGCAGCTTTGCCAGCGGGTTGAACACAGATACGCAGTATTTT; cdr3_aa: CASSFASGLNTDTQYF